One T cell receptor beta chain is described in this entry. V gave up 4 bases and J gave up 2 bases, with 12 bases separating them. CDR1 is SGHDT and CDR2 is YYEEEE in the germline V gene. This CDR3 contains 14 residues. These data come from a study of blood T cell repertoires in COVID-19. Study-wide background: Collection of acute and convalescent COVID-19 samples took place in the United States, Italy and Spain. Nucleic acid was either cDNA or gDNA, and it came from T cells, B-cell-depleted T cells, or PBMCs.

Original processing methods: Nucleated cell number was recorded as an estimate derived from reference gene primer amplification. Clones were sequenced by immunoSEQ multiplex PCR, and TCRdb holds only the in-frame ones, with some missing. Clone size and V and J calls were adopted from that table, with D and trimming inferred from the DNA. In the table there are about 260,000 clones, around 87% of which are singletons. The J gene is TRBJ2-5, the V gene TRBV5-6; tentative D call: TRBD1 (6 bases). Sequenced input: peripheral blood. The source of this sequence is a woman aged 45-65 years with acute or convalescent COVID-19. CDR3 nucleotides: TGTGCCAGCAGCCCGACGACAGGTCAAGAGACCCAGTACTTC. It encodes CASSPTTGQETQYF.